The 27 T cell receptor beta chains given below trace back to one sample, sequenced in a study of CD8 T cells in ankylosing spondylitis. Each CDR3 protein gets one entry after TCRdb re-called the 5' RACE reads with MiXCR. The sample has around 340,000 distinct CDR3 sequences; about 14% are singletons. Sequencing was carried out using blood, either unsorted or a sorted T cell fraction (not recorded which). All receptors come from a male donor with ankylosing spondylitis or in good health (not recorded which).

This sequence joins TRBV19 and TRBJ2-1, with a possible D match to TRBD1 (6 bases). V lost 3 bases and J 0 bases, leaving 15 bases between the germline ends. The CDR3 has 17 residues. Looked up from germline, CDR1 is LNHDA and CDR2 is SQIVND (reference sequence). CDR3 in DNA: TGTGCCAGTAGTATTCTCGGAACAGGGAGCTCCTACAATGAGCAGTTCTTC. Amino acids: CASSILGTGSSYNEQFF.

This clonotype was seen a handful of times. V gene TRBV20-1 combines with J gene TRBJ2-1; 8 bases map to TRBD2. The CDR3 is 15 amino acids. Germline trimming cut 2 bases from V and 2 bases from J; bases unmatched to any gene: 5. CDR1 and CDR2 (germline): DFQATT, SNEGSKA (reference sequence). The CDR3 loop reads CSARQSAGAYNEQFF. CDR3 in DNA: TGCAGTGCTAGACAATCAGCGGGAGCCTACAATGAGCAGTTCTTC.

DNA of the CDR3: TGCGCCAGCAGCTTGGCGTTACAGACTGCCTACAATGAGCAGTTCTTC. Protein: CASSLALQTAYNEQFF. The chain carries TRBV5-1 and TRBJ2-1; D is undetermined. V lost 0 bases and J 2 bases, leaving 12 bases between the germline ends. The CDR3 contains 16 residues. Germline values: CDR1 SGHRS, CDR2 YFSETQ.

This clonotype showed up just a few times. This chain links TRBV5-1 with TRBJ2-7; TRBD2 is a possible D gene (6 bases). The V gene lost 4 bases and the J gene lost 6 bases, with 20 bases spanning the gap. CDR1 is SGHRS, CDR2 YFSETQ, per germline. CDR3 length: 15 residues. The CDR3, as DNA: TGCGCCAGCAGCGGCGGGACGGATTCGATCCGCGAGCAGTACTTC. Its protein is CASSGGTDSIREQYF.

The table lists this clonotype with many counts. The chain has TRBV6-5 and TRBJ2-7; D not resolved. The CDR3 consists of 14 residues. Germline V gene lookup returns CDR1 MNHEY and CDR2 SVGAGI. The V gene lost 7 bases and the J gene lost 2 bases, with 15 bases spanning the gap. In DNA, the CDR3 is TGTGCCAGCACTCAGCCGGGCCCACCCTACGAGCAGTACTTC. It codes for CASTQPGPPYEQYF.

The table lists this clonotype with a few counts. The chain joins TRBV5-5 to TRBJ1-6; 9 bases are a match to TRBD1. Germline CDR1 reads SGHKS; CDR2 reads YYEKEE (reference sequence). This CDR3 spans 16 amino acids. Trimming at V came to 3 bases and at J to 6 bases, leaving 7 bases not matched to a gene. This CDR3 is CASSSTPGQGNSPLHF. CDR3 in DNA: TGTGCCAGCAGCTCCACACCGGGACAGGGTAATTCACCCCTCCACTTT.

V and J are TRBV12-3 or TRBV12-4 and TRBJ2-6, with 8 nucleotides matching TRBD1. J was trimmed by 2 bases and V by 5 bases; bases with no gene match: 8. The CDR3 totals 17 residues. This CDR3 is CASSDRTGRTGANVLTF. The DNA for the CDR3 is TGTGCCAGCAGTGATCGGACAGGGAGAACTGGGGCCAACGTCCTGACTTTC.

The chain carries TRBV10-3 and TRBJ2-7; 9 positions agree with TRBD2. The V gene end was trimmed by 2 bases and the J gene end by 3 bases; junction bases not matched to a gene: 5. This CDR3 is 15 amino acids long. Germline assignment: CDR1 ENHRY and CDR2 SYGVKD. CDR3 bases: TGTGCCATCAGTGAGGCCGGGACTAGCTTCTACGAGCAGTACTTC. Translated: CAISEAGTSFYEQYF.

This clonotype has ten or more counts. The chain couples TRBV5-1 to TRBJ2-1; no firm D call. CDR3 size: 13 residues. Trimming stripped 4 bases from V and 9 bases from J, with 14 bases between. CDR1 SGHRS and CDR2 YFSETQ come from the germline V gene. The chain's CDR3 is CASSPTASSEQFF. For the CDR3, the DNA is TGCGCCAGCAGCCCGACGGCCAGCAGTGAGCAGTTCTTC.

This chain connects TRBV7-2 to TRBJ2-1; D possibly corresponds to TRBD2 (5 bases). CDR1 and CDR2 from the germline V gene are SGHTA and FQGNSA. This CDR3 spans 15 amino acids. V lost 5 bases and J lost 4, with 15 bases in between. The CDR3 DNA reads TGTGCCAGCAGCCTCGATGGCCGAGGGTACAATGAGCAGTTCTTC. Translated, it gives CASSLDGRGYNEQFF.

This chain's CDR3 is CASSSRAAGGRYNEQFF. CDR3 sequence (DNA): TGTGCCAGCAGCTCAAGGGCAGCGGGAGGCCGCTACAATGAGCAGTTCTTC. V gene TRBV13 combines with J gene TRBJ2-1; 9 bases are a match to TRBD2. This CDR3 spans 17 amino acids. Trimming cost V 4 bases and J 3 bases; bases outside gene matches: 10. The germline V gene encodes CDR1 PRHDT and CDR2 FYEKMQ (reference sequence).

This rearrangement joins TRBV5-1 to TRBJ1-1; D is ambiguous. This CDR3 contains 14 residues. CDR1 and CDR2 (germline): SGHRS, YFSETQ. Trimming left V 3 bases short and J 4 bases short, with 13 bases between. The CDR3 region has the DNA TGCGCCAGCAGCTGGGGATCATCGGGCACTGAAGCTTTCTTT. Translation: CASSWGSSGTEAFF.

This chain connects TRBV4-2 to TRBJ2-3, with TRBD2 identical over 11 bases. This CDR3 contains 17 residues. CDR1 and CDR2 (germline): LGHNA, YNFKEQ. Unmatched junction bases numbered 7, after V lost 3 bases and J lost 2 bases. CDR3: CASSQSGTSGYTDTQYF. The CDR3 DNA is TGTGCCAGCAGCCAGTCAGGGACTAGCGGATACACAGATACGCAGTATTTT.

This clonotype was recorded a few times. The chain combines TRBV5-5 with TRBJ1-6; weak D call: TRBD1 (5 bases). Germline V gene lookup returns CDR1 SGHKS and CDR2 YYEKEE (reference sequence). The length of the CDR3 is 12 residues. Trimming left V 4 bases short and J 13 bases short, with 12 bases between. The CDR3 sequence: CASSPRVQPLHF. The CDR3 region has the DNA TGTGCCAGCAGCCCCAGGGTACAGCCCCTCCACTTT.

The chain joins TRBV3-1 to TRBJ1-1; TRBD1 matches at 7 bases. This CDR3 spans 14 amino acids. Germline CDR1 is LGHDT and CDR2 is YNNKEL (reference sequence). The V and J ends lost 4 bases and 5 bases, in that order; junction bases with no gene match: 7. CDR3 in amino acids: CASSPTGTGTEAFF. The CDR3 coding sequence is TGTGCCAGCAGCCCGACAGGGACGGGGACTGAAGCTTTCTTT.

In this sample, this clonotype turned up a few times. The rearrangement joins TRBV5-1 to TRBJ2-7; TRBD2 aligns across 10 bases. Germline CDR1 reads SGHRS; CDR2 reads YFSETQ. This CDR3 spans 16 amino acids. The trim removed 2 bases at V and 3 bases at J, leaving 8 bases unmatched. CDR3 in amino acids: CASSFSPGLANYEQYF. DNA for the CDR3: TGCGCCAGCAGCTTTTCCCCGGGACTAGCGAACTACGAGCAGTACTTC.

This clonotype was seen repeatedly, ten times or more. The CDR3 DNA is TGTGCCACCAGCTTGGGTGTAAGGAGCGAGCAGTACTTC. Translated, it gives CATSLGVRSEQYF. The chain couples TRBV15 to TRBJ2-7; no definite D call. V lost 5 bases, J lost 6 bases, and 14 bases lay in between. The V gene's germline CDR1 is LNHNV and CDR2 YYDKDF (reference sequence). The CDR3 is 13 amino acids.

This clonotype was counted a few times. The rearrangement uses TRBV5-1 and TRBJ1-1; 9 bases fit TRBD1. The CDR3 loop spans 14 amino acids. V lost 4 bases to trimming and J lost 8 bases; unmatched junction nucleotides: 9. Germline CDR1 reads SGHRS; CDR2 reads YFSETQ. This CDR3 is CASSDGTGSKEAFF. As DNA, the CDR3 is TGCGCCAGCAGCGACGGGACAGGGAGTAAGGAAGCTTTCTTT. Using reference TRBV5-1 and TRBJ1-1 for the parts outside the CDR3, the full variable domain is KAGVTQTPRYLIKTRGQQVTLSCSPISGHRSVSWYQQTPGQGLQFLFEYFSETQRNKGNFPGRFSGRQFSNSRSEMNVSTLELGDSALYLCASSDGTGSKEAFFGQGTRLTVV.

The chain uses TRBV7-9 and TRBJ2-6; D gene unclear. V shed 11 bases and J shed 0 bases, with 11 bases lying between them. The V gene's germline CDR1 is SEHNR and CDR2 FQNEAQ (reference sequence). The CDR3 runs to 14 residues. CDR3 in amino acids: CAQLLPSGANVLTF. Here the CDR3 DNA reads TGTGCCCAACTTCTCCCCTCTGGGGCCAACGTCCTGACTTTC.

The chain couples TRBV12-3 or TRBV12-4 to TRBJ2-7; maybe TRBD1 (6 bases). V lost 2 bases, J lost 6 bases, and 14 bases lay in between. The CDR3 has 14 amino acids. DNA for the CDR3: TGTGCCAGCAGTTTACGCAGGGGTATGCTCGAGCAGTACTTC. This translates into CASSLRRGMLEQYF.

The CDR3, as DNA: TGCAGTGCTAGAGTCAGGGGGACCTACGAGCAGTACTTC. It encodes CSARVRGTYEQYF. The J gene is TRBJ2-7, the V gene TRBV20-1; TRBD1 aligns across 7 bases. The length of the CDR3 is 13 residues. Germline CDR1 DFQATT, CDR2 SNEGSKA (reference sequence). Losses at the gene ends were 1 base for V and 2 bases for J; bases not matched to a gene: 2.

This chain links TRBV5-6 with TRBJ1-4; tentative D call: TRBD1 (5 bases). V dropped 2 bases and J dropped 8 bases, with 13 bases sitting between them. The length of the CDR3 is 14 residues. Germline V gene data show CDR1 as SGHDT and CDR2 as YYEEEE. The DNA of the CDR3 is TGTGCCAGCAGCTTTTGGGACGGCCTGGAAAAACTGTTTTTT. It translates to CASSFWDGLEKLFF.

Notes on this clonotype: A read error is possible here, since a much larger clone lies one base away. CDR3 sequence: CASSQHQETQYF. The CDR3 DNA is TGTGCCAGCAGCCAACACCAAGAGACCCAGTACTTC. The chain uses TRBV3-1 and TRBJ2-5; no clear D. Trimming left V 2 bases short and J 0 bases short, with 1 base between. CDR1 is LGHDT, CDR2 YNNKEL, per germline (reference sequence). The CDR3 runs 12 residues.

The chain links TRBV5-1 to TRBJ2-2; perhaps TRBD1 as D (6 bases). The CDR3 runs to 18 residues. Germline CDR1 SGHRS, CDR2 YFSETQ. Trimming stripped 2 bases from V and 3 bases from J, with 20 bases between. In DNA, the CDR3 is TGCGCCAGCAGCTTAACCCCCGGGACACTACATGACACCGGGGAGCTGTTTTTT. Its protein product is CASSLTPGTLHDTGELFF.

J is TRBJ2-5 and V is TRBV6-1; 9 positions match TRBD1. Trimming took 6 bases from V and 1 from J; bases not matched to a gene: 9. CDR3 length equals 16 residues. CDR1 is MNHNS, CDR2 SASEGT, per germline. CDR3 bases: TGTGCCAGCAGACCAATACAGGGGGCGCCCCAAGAGACCCAGTACTTC. Protein product: CASRPIQGAPQETQYF.

CDR3 nucleotide sequence: TGCGCCAGCAGATCACCGGGACAGGGAGCCTACGAGCAGTACTTC. It is translated as CASRSPGQGAYEQYF. The V gene is TRBV5-1, the J gene TRBJ2-7; 9 nucleotides agree with TRBD1. The CDR3 is 15 amino acids. V trimming: 5 bases; J trimming: 2 bases; junction bases outside the gene matches: 8. Germline V gives CDR1 SGHRS, CDR2 YFSETQ.

This clonotype has only a few counts. The genes are TRBV18 and TRBJ2-3; 10 bases align to TRBD2. The CDR3 covers 17 residues. V was clipped by 1 base and J by 2 bases; unmatched bases: 6. The germline V gene encodes CDR1 KGHSH and CDR2 LQKENI. CDR3 region: CASSPQTSGYLTDTQYF. The CDR3 coding sequence is TGTGCCAGCTCACCACAGACTAGCGGGTACCTCACAGATACGCAGTATTTT.